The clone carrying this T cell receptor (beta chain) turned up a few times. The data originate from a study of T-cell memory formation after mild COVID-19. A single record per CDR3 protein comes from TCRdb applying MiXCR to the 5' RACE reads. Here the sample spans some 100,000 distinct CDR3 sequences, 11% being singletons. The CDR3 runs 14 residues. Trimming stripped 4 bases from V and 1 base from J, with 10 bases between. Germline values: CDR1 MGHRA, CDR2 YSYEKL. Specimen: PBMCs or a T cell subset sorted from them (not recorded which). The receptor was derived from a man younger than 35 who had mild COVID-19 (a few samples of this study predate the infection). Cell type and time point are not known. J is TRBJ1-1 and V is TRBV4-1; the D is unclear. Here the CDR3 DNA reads TGCGCCAGCAGCCCCGGACCTCAGAACACTGAAGCTTTCTTT. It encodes CASSPGPQNTEAFF.